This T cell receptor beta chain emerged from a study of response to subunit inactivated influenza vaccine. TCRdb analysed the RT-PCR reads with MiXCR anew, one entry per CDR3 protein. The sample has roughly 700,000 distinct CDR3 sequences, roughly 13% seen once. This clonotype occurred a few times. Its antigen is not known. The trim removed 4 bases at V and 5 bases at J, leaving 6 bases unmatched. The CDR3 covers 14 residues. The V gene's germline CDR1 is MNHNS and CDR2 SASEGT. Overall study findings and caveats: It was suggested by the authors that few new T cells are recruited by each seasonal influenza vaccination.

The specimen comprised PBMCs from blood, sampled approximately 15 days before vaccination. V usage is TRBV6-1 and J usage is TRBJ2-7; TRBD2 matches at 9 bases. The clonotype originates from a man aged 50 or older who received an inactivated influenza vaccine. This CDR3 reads CASSVLAGINEQYF. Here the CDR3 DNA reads TGTGCCAGCAGTGTGCTAGCGGGAATCAACGAGCAGTACTTC.